The entry below describes one T cell receptor (beta chain). Antigen: not known. Generated by immunoSEQ multiplex PCR, the TCRdb table keeps only in-frame clones and is missing some. The top ten clones hold around 7% of a sample with some 110,000 clones, more than 85% of them seen once. V lost 8 bases to trimming and J lost 3 bases, with 14 bases between them. The CDR3 is 14 amino acids. Germline V gives CDR1 SNHLY, CDR2 FYNNEI. The data derive from a study of T cell responses to AZD1222 COVID-19 vaccine. Study in general: Recipients boosted at about 4 weeks or about 12 weeks are pooled.

Study results and limitations: Among the donors, most were white British and more were female, and clonal diversity was possibly underestimated. Distributed over spike, vaccine-associated CD4 TCRs predominated at 160-218 and 743-854. None of the repertoires were sampled until the peak T cell response had passed.

The sequence came from an adult in good health. The sample was peripheral blood, taken on day 0 of AZD1222 vaccination. The V gene is TRBV2, the J gene TRBJ2-1; possibly TRBD2 for D (6 bases). The CDR3 sequence: CASSGGALYNEQFF. The DNA of the CDR3 is TGTGCCAGCTCGGGCGGGGCCCTCTACAATGAGCAGTTCTTC.